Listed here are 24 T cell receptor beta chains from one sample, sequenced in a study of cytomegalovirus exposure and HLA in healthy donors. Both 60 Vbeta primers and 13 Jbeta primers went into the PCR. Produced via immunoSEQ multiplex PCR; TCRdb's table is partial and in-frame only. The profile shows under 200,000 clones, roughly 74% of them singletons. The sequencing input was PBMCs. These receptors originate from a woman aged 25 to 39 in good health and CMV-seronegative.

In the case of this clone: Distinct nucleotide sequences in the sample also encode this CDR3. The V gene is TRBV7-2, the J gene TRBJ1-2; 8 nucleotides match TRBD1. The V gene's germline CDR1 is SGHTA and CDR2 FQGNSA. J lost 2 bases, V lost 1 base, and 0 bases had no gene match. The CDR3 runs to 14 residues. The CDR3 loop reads CASSLGQGNYGYTF. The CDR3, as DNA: TGTGCCAGCAGCTTAGGACAGGGGAACTATGGCTACACCTTC.

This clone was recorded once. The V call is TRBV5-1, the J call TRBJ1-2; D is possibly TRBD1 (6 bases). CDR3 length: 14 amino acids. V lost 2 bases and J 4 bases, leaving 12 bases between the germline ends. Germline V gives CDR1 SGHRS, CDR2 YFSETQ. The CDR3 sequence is CASSFERTAYGYTF. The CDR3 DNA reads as TGCGCCAGCAGCTTTGAACGGACAGCCTATGGCTACACCTTC.

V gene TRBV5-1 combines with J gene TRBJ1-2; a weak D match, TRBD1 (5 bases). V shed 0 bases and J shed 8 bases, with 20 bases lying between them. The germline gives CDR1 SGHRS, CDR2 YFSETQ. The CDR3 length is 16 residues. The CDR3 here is CASSLAPGRPSEGYTF. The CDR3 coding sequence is TGCGCCAGCAGCTTGGCCCCAGGGAGGCCCTCGGAAGGCTACACCTTC.

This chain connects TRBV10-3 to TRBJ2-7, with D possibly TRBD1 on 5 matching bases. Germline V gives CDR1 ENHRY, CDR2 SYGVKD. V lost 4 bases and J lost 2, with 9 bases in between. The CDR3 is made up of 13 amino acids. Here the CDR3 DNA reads TGTGCCATCAGTGTCGCACAGGCCTACGAGCAGTACTTC. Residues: CAISVAQAYEQYF.

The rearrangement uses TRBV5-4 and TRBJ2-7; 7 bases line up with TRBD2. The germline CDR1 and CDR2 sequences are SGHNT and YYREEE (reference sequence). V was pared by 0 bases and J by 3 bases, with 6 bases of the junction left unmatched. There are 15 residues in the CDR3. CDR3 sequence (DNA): TGTGCCAGCAGCTTGGCTGGGGGGGAGGGCTACGAGCAGTACTTC. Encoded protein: CASSLAGGEGYEQYF.

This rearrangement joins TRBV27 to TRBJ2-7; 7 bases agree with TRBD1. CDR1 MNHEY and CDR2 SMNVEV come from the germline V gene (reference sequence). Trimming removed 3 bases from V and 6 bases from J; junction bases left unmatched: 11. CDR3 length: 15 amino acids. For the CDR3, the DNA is TGTGCCAGCAGTTTTTCTGGGACAGCCTTAGGCGAGCAGTACTTC. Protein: CASSFSGTALGEQYF.

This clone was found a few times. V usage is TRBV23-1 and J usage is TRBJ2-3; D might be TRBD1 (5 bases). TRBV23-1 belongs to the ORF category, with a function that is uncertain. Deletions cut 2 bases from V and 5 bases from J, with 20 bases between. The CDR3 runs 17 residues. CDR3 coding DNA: TGCGCCAGCAGTCAACCCCGACAGCTTAGGTATCGAGATACGCAGTATTTT. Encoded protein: CASSQPRQLRYRDTQYF.

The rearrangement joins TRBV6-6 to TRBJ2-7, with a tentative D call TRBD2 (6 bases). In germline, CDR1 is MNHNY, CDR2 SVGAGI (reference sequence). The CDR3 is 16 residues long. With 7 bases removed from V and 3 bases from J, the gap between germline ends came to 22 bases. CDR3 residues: CASMEGVSAPIYEQYF. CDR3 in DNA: TGTGCCAGCATGGAGGGCGTCTCCGCCCCAATCTACGAGCAGTACTTC.

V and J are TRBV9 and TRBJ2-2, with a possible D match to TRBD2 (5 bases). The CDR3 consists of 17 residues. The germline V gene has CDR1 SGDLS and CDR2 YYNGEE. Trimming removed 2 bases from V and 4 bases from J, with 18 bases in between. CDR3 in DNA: TGTGCCAGCAGCGTCCAAATTGGGCAGGCGGGCACCGGGGAGCTGTTTTTT. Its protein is CASSVQIGQAGTGELFF.

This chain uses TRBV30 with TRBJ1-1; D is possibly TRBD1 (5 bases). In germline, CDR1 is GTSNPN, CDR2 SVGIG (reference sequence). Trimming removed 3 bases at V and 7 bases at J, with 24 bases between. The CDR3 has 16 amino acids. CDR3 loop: CAWRVKGLGQGFEAFF. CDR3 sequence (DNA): TGTGCCTGGAGGGTTAAGGGTTTAGGGCAGGGATTTGAAGCTTTCTTT.

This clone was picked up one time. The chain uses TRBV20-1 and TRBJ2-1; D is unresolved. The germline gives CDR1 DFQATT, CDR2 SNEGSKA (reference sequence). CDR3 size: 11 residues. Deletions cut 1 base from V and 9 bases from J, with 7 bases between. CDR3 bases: TGCAGTGCTAGAGGAGGCATTGAGCAGTTCTTC. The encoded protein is CSARGGIEQFF.

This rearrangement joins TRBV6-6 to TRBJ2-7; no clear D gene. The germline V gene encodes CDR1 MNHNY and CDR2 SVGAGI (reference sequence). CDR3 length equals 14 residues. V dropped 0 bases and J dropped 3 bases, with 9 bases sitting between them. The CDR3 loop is CASSYSYSSYEQYF. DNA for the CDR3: TGTGCCAGCAGTTACTCGTACAGCAGCTACGAGCAGTACTTC.

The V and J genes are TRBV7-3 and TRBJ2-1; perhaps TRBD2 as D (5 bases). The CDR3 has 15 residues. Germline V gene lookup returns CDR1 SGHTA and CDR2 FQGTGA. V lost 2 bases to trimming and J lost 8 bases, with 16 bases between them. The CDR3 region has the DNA TGTGCCAGCAGCTTAGCGGCTAGCACGTGGGATGAGCAGTTCTTC. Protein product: CASSLAASTWDEQFF.

CDR3 sequence reads: CASSLKFMVAGYSYNEQFF. Written as DNA, the CDR3 is TGCGCCAGCAGCTTGAAATTTATGGTGGCGGGGTACTCCTACAATGAGCAGTTCTTC. V and J are TRBV5-1 and TRBJ2-1; a weak D match, TRBD2 (6 bases). CDR1 is SGHRS and CDR2 is YFSETQ in the germline V gene. The CDR3 has 19 amino acids. The V gene lost 1 base and the J gene lost 0 bases, with 20 bases spanning the gap.

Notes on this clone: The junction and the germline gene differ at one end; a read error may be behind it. The CDR3 loop is CSSSLIAGGPRNEQFF. The CDR3 DNA reads as TGTTCCAGCAGCTTAATAGCGGGAGGGCCGCGGAATGAGCAGTTCTTC. The V call is TRBV7-9, the J call TRBJ2-1; TRBD2 agrees at 11 bases. The CDR3 has 16 amino acids. CDR1 SEHNR and CDR2 FQNEAQ come from the germline V gene (reference sequence).

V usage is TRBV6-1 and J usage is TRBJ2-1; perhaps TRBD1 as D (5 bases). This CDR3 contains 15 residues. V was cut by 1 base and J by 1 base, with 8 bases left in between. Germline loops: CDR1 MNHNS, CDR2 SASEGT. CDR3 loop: CASSEDRSSYNEQFF. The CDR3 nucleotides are TGTGCCAGCAGTGAAGACAGGAGTTCCTACAATGAGCAGTTCTTC.

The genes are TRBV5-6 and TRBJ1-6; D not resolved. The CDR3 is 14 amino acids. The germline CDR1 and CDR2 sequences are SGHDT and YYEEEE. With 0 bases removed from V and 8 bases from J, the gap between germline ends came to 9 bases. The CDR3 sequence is CASSLGQAYSPLHF. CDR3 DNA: TGTGCCAGCAGCTTGGGGCAGGCTTATTCACCCCTCCACTTT.

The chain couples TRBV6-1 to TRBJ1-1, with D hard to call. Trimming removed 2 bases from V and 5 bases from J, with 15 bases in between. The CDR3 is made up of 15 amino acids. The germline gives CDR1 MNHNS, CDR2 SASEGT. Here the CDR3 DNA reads TGTGCCAGCAGTGAAACCGAAGGCGCGGGGACTGAAGCTTTCTTT. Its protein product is CASSETEGAGTEAFF.

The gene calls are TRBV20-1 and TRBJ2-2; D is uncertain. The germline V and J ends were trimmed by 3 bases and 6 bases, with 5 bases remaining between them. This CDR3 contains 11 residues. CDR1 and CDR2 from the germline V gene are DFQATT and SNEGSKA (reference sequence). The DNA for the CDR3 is TGCAGTGCTAGTTTCGCCGGGGAGCTGTTTTTT. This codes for CSASFAGELFF.

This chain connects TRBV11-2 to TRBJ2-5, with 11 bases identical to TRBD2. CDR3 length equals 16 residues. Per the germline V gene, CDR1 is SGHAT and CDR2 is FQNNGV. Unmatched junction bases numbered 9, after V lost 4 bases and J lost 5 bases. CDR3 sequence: CASSSRTSGGGETQYF. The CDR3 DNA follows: TGTGCCAGCAGCTCAAGAACTAGCGGGGGCGGGGAGACCCAGTACTTC.

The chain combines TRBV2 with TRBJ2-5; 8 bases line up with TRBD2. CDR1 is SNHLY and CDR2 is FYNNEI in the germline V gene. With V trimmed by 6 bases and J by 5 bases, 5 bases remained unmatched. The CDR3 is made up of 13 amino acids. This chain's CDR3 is CASRIAGSETQYF. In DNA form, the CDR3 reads TGTGCCAGCAGAATAGCGGGGTCGGAGACCCAGTACTTC.

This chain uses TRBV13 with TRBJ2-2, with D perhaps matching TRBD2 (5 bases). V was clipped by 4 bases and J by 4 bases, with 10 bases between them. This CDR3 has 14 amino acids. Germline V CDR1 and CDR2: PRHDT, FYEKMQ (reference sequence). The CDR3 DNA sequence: TGTGCCAGCAGCTCTGGACTGAGCACCGGGGAGCTGTTTTTT. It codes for CASSSGLSTGELFF.

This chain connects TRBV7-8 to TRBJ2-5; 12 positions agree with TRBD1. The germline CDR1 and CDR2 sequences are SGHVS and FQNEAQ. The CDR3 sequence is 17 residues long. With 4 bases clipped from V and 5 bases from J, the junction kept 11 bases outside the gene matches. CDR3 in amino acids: CASSSPGQGAPWETQYF. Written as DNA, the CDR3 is TGTGCCAGCAGCTCACCGGGACAGGGGGCGCCGTGGGAGACCCAGTACTTC. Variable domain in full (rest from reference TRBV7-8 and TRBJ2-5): GAGVSQSPRYKVAKRGQDVALRCDPISGHVSLFWYQQALGQGPEFLTYFQNEAQLDKSGLPSDRFFAERPEGSVSTLKIQRTQQEDSAVYLCASSSPGQGAPWETQYFGPGTRLLVL.

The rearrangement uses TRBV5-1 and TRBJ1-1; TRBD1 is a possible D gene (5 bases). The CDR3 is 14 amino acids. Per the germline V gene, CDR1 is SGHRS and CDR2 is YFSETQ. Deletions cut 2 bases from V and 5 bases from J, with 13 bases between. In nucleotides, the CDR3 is TGCGCCAGCAGCTTTGGCGGGGGGGTAACTGAAGCTTTCTTT. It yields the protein CASSFGGGVTEAFF.